This T cell receptor (beta chain) was identified during a study of shared clonotypes between healthy human individuals. About the research overall: CD4 naive and memory got three plates each, CD8 naive two, CD8 memory one.

Libraries were prepared by immunoSEQ multiplex PCR; TCRdb keeps only in-frame clonotypes and omits some of them. The repertoire holds roughly 86,000 clones, over 60% seen once, with around half in the top ten. Concerning this clone itself: As yet, its antigen is unknown.

CDR1 and CDR2 from the germline V gene are WSHSY and SAAADI. J gave up 2 bases and V 5 bases, and 6 bases lay outside the gene matches. The CDR3 covers 14 residues. Overall study findings and caveats: Measured sharing among donors was expected to vary with sequencing depth. When compared with the clonotypes that were shared by all four sorted-subset donors, the non-shared clonotypes turned out to have lower generation probabilities. Some naive CD4 clonotypes, 4% to 6%, turned up in common across four donors.

Sequencing input: memory CD8+ T cells sorted from blood. Subset noted: CD45RO+ cells pooled with CCR7-negative TemRA cells. This sequence joins TRBV10-2 and TRBJ2-7, with TRBD2 matching over 7 bases. The source is a man aged 25-45 years in good health. The CDR3 sequence is CASSTPAGTYEQYF. Here the CDR3 DNA reads TGCGCCAGCAGTACTCCAGCGGGGACCTACGAGCAGTACTTC.